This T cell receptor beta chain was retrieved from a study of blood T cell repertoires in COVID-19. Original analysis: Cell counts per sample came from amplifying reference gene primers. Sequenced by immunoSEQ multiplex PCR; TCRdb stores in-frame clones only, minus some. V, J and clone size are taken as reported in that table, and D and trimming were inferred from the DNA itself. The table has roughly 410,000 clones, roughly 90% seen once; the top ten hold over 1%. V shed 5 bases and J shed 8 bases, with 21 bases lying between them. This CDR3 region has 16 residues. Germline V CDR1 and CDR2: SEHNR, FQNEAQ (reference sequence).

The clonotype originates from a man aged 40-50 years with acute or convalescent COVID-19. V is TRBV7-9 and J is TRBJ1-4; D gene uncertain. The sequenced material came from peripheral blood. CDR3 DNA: TGTGCCAGCAGCACTCCACTCTCCGGTTTGGTGGAAAAACTGTTTTTT. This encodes CASSTPLSGLVEKLFF.